This is a list of T cell receptor beta chains from one sample in a study of cytomegalovirus exposure and HLA in healthy donors. Sequencing used immunoSEQ multiplex PCR; TCRdb keeps in-frame clones, though not all of them. The sample lists around 120,000 clones, around 88% occurring once. The sequenced sample consisted of PBMCs. All receptors derive from a man between 18 and 35 years old in good health and CMV-seronegative. CDR3s include the opening cysteine and the closing phenylalanine or tryptophan. The D gene is left open where the match is weak. Clone size appears in some rows only: once, few, many, or a class for an expanded clone.

D: .
size: .
V: TRBV5-1
J: TRBJ2-3
DNA: TGCGCCAGCAGCTTCAGCGGGAGCACAGATACGCAGTATTTT
CDR3: CASSFSGSTDTQYF

D: .
size: once
V: TRBV14
J: TRBJ2-7
DNA: TGTGCCAGCAGCCGTAGACTAGCCTACGAGCAGTACTTC
CDR3: CASSRRLAYEQYF

D: TRBD1
size: .
V: TRBV2
J: TRBJ2-7
DNA: TGTGCCAGCAGGGGGGTTTCCACAGGGGTTCGAGAGCAGTACTTC
CDR3: CASRGVSTGVREQYF

D: TRBD1
size: .
V: TRBV5-1
J: TRBJ1-2
DNA: TGCGCCAGCAGCTTGGCTCCCGACAGGGACGGCTACACCTTC
CDR3: CASSLAPDRDGYTF

D: .
size: .
V: TRBV19
J: TRBJ2-1
DNA: TGTGCCAGTAGTATAACGGCGGTGGAGCAGTTCTTC
CDR3: CASSITAVEQFF

D: TRBD1
size: .
V: TRBV7-9
J: TRBJ2-3
DNA: TGTGCCAGCAGCCCCCGGACAGGTCTCGATACGCAGTATTTT
CDR3: CASSPRTGLDTQYF

D: .
size: .
V: TRBV11-2
J: TRBJ2-2
DNA: TGTGCCAGCAGCTTAGTCGCTACGAACACCGGGGAGCTGTTTTTT
CDR3: CASSLVATNTGELFF

D: .
size: .
V: TRBV28
J: TRBJ1-5
DNA: TGTGCCAGCAGTACCCAGGGTAGGGGCAATCAGCCCCAGCATTTT
CDR3: CASSTQGRGNQPQHF

D: .
size: .
V: TRBV6-1
J: TRBJ1-1
DNA: TGTGCCAGCAGTGTATGGCAGACTGAAGCTTTCTTT
CDR3: CASSVWQTEAFF

D: .
size: .
V: TRBV7-2
J: TRBJ1-5
DNA: TGTGCCAGCAGCTTGTCCATGGAAGGGGCCCAGCATTTT
CDR3: CASSLSMEGAQHF

D: .
size: few
V: TRBV11-2
J: TRBJ1-1
DNA: TGTGCCAGCAGCCCCCACCGCCAGGGGCCTGGCACTGAAGCTTTCTTT
CDR3: CASSPHRQGPGTEAFF

D: TRBD1
size: .
V: TRBV18
J: TRBJ2-1
DNA: TGTGCCAGCTCACTTACTACAGGGGGCGATTACGTCAATGAGCAGTTCTTC
CDR3: CASSLTTGGDYVNEQFF

D: .
size: .
V: TRBV15
J: TRBJ1-3
DNA: TGTGCCACCAGCAGAGATATGGGGCCCGTCTCTGGAAACACCATATATTTT
CDR3: CATSRDMGPVSGNTIYF

D: .
size: .
V: TRBV14
J: TRBJ1-4
DNA: TGTGCCAGCAGCCATTCCGGTGGAGGTGAAAAACTGTTTTTT
CDR3: CASSHSGGGEKLFF

D: TRBD2
size: .
V: TRBV6-5
J: TRBJ2-2
DNA: TGTGCCAGCACCGCTAGCGGGGCGAACACCGGGGAGCTGTTTTTT
CDR3: CASTASGANTGELFF

D: .
size: .
V: TRBV7-6
J: TRBJ1-2
DNA: TGTGCCAGCAGCTCCCAGGCCAGGGGACCGTCTAACTATGGCTACACCTTC
CDR3: CASSSQARGPSNYGYTF

D: TRBD1
size: .
V: TRBV6-5
J: TRBJ2-7
DNA: TGTGCCAGCAGCACGCAGACAGGGACGAACTACGAGCAGTACTTC
CDR3: CASSTQTGTNYEQYF

D: .
size: .
V: TRBV6-4
J: TRBJ2-1
DNA: TGTGCCAGCAGTGTACGGAGGAGCTCCTACAATGAGCAGTTCTTC
CDR3: CASSVRRSSYNEQFF

D: .
size: .
V: TRBV2
J: TRBJ1-3
DNA: TGTGCCAGCCGACAGAGCTCTGGAAACACCATATATTTT
CDR3: CASRQSSGNTIYF

D: TRBD1
size: .
V: TRBV28
J: TRBJ1-2
DNA: TGTGCCAGCAGGGGGACAGACACGGGTGGCTACACCTTC
CDR3: CASRGTDTGGYTF

D: .
size: .
V: TRBV18
J: TRBJ1-1
DNA: TGTGCCAGCTCAAGGGGGATGAACACTGAAGCTTTCTTT
CDR3: CASSRGMNTEAFF

D: TRBD2
size: .
V: TRBV27
J: TRBJ2-7
DNA: TGTGCCAGCAGTTTAGGGGGGGAGGCAGAGGCCTACGAGCAGTACTTC
CDR3: CASSLGGEAEAYEQYF

D: TRBD2
size: .
V: TRBV4-1
J: TRBJ2-5
DNA: TGCGCCAGCAGCCATAGCGGGAGGACAGAAGAGACCCAGTACTTC
CDR3: CASSHSGRTEETQYF

D: TRBD1
size: .
V: TRBV9
J: TRBJ2-7
DNA: TGTGCCAGCGGAGGGACAGGGGACCACGAGCAGTACTTC
CDR3: CASGGTGDHEQYF

D: TRBD1
size: .
V: TRBV6-5
J: TRBJ1-2
DNA: TGTGCCAGCAGTTCACCGGGACAGGGTAGATATGGCTACACCTTC
CDR3: CASSSPGQGRYGYTF

D: TRBD1
size: .
V: TRBV19
J: TRBJ2-7
DNA: TGTGCCAGTAGTCTCGGGACAGGGCCGCTCTACGAGCAGTACTTC
CDR3: CASSLGTGPLYEQYF

D: .
size: .
V: TRBV27
J: TRBJ2-2
DNA: TGTGCCAGCAGTCGCCCAGGCACCGGGGAGCTGTTTTTT
CDR3: CASSRPGTGELFF

D: .
size: .
V: TRBV2
J: TRBJ1-3
DNA: TGTGCCAGCAGTGCGCGATTCGACACGAGCTCTGGAAACACCATATATTTT
CDR3: CASSARFDTSSGNTIYF

D: .
size: .
V: TRBV6-5
J: TRBJ1-1
DNA: TGTGCCACCCAACCCGAGGTAGGGAACACTGAAGCTTTCTTT
CDR3: CATQPEVGNTEAFF

D: TRBD2
size: .
V: TRBV4-3
J: TRBJ2-1
DNA: TGCGCCAGCAGCCAAGGACTAGCGTCCTACAATGAGCAGTTCTTC
CDR3: CASSQGLASYNEQFF

D: .
size: .
V: TRBV11-2
J: TRBJ2-7
DNA: TGTGCCAGCAGCCCTCTAGTTAGGGGAACAGGGAAATCCTACGAGCAGTACTTC
CDR3: CASSPLVRGTGKSYEQYF

D: TRBD1
size: .
V: TRBV13
J: TRBJ1-1
DNA: TGTGCCAGCAGCGCTAACGACAGGGCGGGCACTGAAGCTTTCTTT
CDR3: CASSANDRAGTEAFF

D: .
size: .
V: TRBV28
J: TRBJ1-5
DNA: TGTGCCAGCAGTTTGCAGGGGCAGAGCAATCAGCCCCAGCATTTT
CDR3: CASSLQGQSNQPQHF

D: TRBD1
size: .
V: TRBV27
J: TRBJ2-5
DNA: TGTGCCAGCAGTTCCCGGACAGGGAGGGAGACCCAGTACTTC
CDR3: CASSSRTGRETQYF

D: .
size: .
V: TRBV6-5
J: TRBJ2-2
DNA: TGTGCCAGCAGTTACTCCTTTGGAGGCACCGGGGAGCTGTTTTTT
CDR3: CASSYSFGGTGELFF

D: TRBD1
size: .
V: TRBV27
J: TRBJ2-7
DNA: TGTGCCAGCAGCCAGGACAGGGGGCCCTACGAGCAGTACTTC
CDR3: CASSQDRGPYEQYF

D: TRBD1
size: .
V: TRBV5-8
J: TRBJ2-1
DNA: TGTGCCAGCAGCCTAAGACAGGGGGTCAGTTATGAGCAGTTCTTC
CDR3: CASSLRQGVSYEQFF

D: .
size: .
V: TRBV7-7
J: TRBJ2-1
DNA: TGTGCCAGCAGCTTGACCCCTAGAAATGAGCAGTTCTTC
CDR3: CASSLTPRNEQFF

D: TRBD1
size: .
V: TRBV28
J: TRBJ1-2
DNA: TGTGCCAGCAGTTTACTGGGACAGACGAATGGCTACACCTTC
CDR3: CASSLLGQTNGYTF

D: TRBD2
size: .
V: TRBV7-2
J: TRBJ2-7
DNA: TGTGCCAGCAGTCTGCTAGCGGGGAACTACGAGCAGTACTTC
CDR3: CASSLLAGNYEQYF

D: .
size: .
V: TRBV7-2
J: TRBJ2-7
DNA: TGTGCCAGCAGCTCACAGGGCTACGAGCAGTACTTC
CDR3: CASSSQGYEQYF

D: .
size: once
V: TRBV2
J: TRBJ2-7
DNA: TGTGCCAGCAGTGTGGGACTCTACGAGCAGTACTTC
CDR3: CASSVGLYEQYF

D: .
size: .
V: TRBV12-5
J: TRBJ2-2
DNA: TGTGCTAGTGGTTTGGTACGCGAGAACACCGGGGAGCTGTTTTTT
CDR3: CASGLVRENTGELFF

D: TRBD1
size: .
V: TRBV5-8
J: TRBJ2-1
DNA: TGTGCCAGCAGGAGGGGGCCGCAGTCCTACAATGAGCAGTTCTTC
CDR3: CASRRGPQSYNEQFF

D: .
size: .
V: TRBV2
J: TRBJ2-7
DNA: TGTGCCAGCTTATTACAGGCTTACGAGCAGTACTTC
CDR3: CASLLQAYEQYF

D: .
size: .
V: TRBV18
J: TRBJ2-1
DNA: TGTGCCAGCTCACCGCAGACAGGAAGCTCCTACAATGAGCAGTTCTTC
CDR3: CASSPQTGSSYNEQFF

D: .
size: few
V: TRBV5-1
J: TRBJ1-5
DNA: TGCGCCAGCCTCCACCCAAGAGGGAGCAATCAGCCCCAGCATTTT
CDR3: CASLHPRGSNQPQHF

D: TRBD2
size: .
V: TRBV6-5
J: TRBJ2-5
DNA: TGTGCCAGCAGTCTGCTAGCGGGAGTTCAAAAGACCCAGTACTTC
CDR3: CASSLLAGVQKTQYF

D: .
size: .
V: TRBV7-9
J: TRBJ1-2
DNA: TGTGCCAGCAGCTTTCGACTACGATCGGCGGGACACTATGGCTACACCTTC
CDR3: CASSFRLRSAGHYGYTF

D: .
size: .
V: TRBV7-8
J: TRBJ1-1
DNA: TGTGCCAGCAGCCCTCGTCGCGCAGGGATAAGGAACACTGAAGCTTTCTTT
CDR3: CASSPRRAGIRNTEAFF

D: .
size: .
V: TRBV5-4
J: TRBJ1-1
DNA: TGTGCCAGCAGCCCCCCGGCGGGCCTTAGGGACACTGAAGCTTTCTTT
CDR3: CASSPPAGLRDTEAFF

D: .
size: few
V: TRBV7-2
J: TRBJ2-7
DNA: TGTGCCAGCAGCCAACAGGGCACTTCCTACGAGCAGTACTTC
CDR3: CASSQQGTSYEQYF

D: TRBD1
size: .
V: TRBV28
J: TRBJ2-7
DNA: TGTGCCAGCCCTCCTCCCGGGACAGGGGGTTACTCCTACGAGCAGTACTTC
CDR3: CASPPPGTGGYSYEQYF